The 10 T cell receptor beta chains below come from one sample, sequenced in a study of shared clonotypes between healthy human individuals. Generated by immunoSEQ multiplex PCR, the TCRdb table keeps only in-frame clones and is missing some. The sample has more than 1.2 million clones; approximately 98.5% are singletons. Sample: naive CD4+ T cells sorted from blood. As to subset: CD45RA+ positively selected. These receptors originate from a young man in good health.

A remark on this clone: This CDR3 is also generated by other DNA sequences in the sample. The chain employs TRBV5-1 and TRBJ2-5, with 7 positions matching TRBD1. The CDR3 has 12 amino acids. The ends lost 4 bases at V and 5 bases at J; junction bases unmatched: 2. Germline assignment: CDR1 SGHRS and CDR2 YFSETQ. CDR3 in DNA: TGCGCCAGCAGCCCCAGGGGGGAGACCCAGTACTTC. Its protein product is CASSPRGETQYF.

This clone was found once. This chain uses TRBV7-9 with TRBJ2-3; TRBD1 agrees at 8 bases. V lost 5 bases, J lost 2 bases, and 6 bases stayed unmatched. Per the germline V gene, CDR1 is SEHNR and CDR2 is FQNEAQ (reference sequence). The CDR3 sequence is 15 residues long. The CDR3 DNA reads as TGTGCCAGCAGCGCAAACAGGGGGTCCACAGATACGCAGTATTTT. This codes for CASSANRGSTDTQYF.

CDR3 coding DNA: TGCGCCAGCGGGACCTCGACCTACGAGCAGTACTTC. It is translated as CASGTSTYEQYF. The chain combines TRBV10-1 with TRBJ2-7; D is perhaps TRBD1 or TRBD2 (5 bases each). V shed 8 bases and J shed 2 bases, with 10 bases lying between them. The length of the CDR3 is 12 residues. Germline V gene data show CDR1 as WNHNN and CDR2 as SYGVQD (reference sequence).

The V gene is TRBV18, the J gene TRBJ2-7; 12 nucleotides match TRBD2. Germline V gene lookup returns CDR1 KGHSH and CDR2 LQKENI. CDR3 length: 18 residues. V lost 2 bases and J lost 1; bases outside the gene matches: 9. For the CDR3, the DNA is TGTGCCAGCTCACCATATGTTCCTAGCGGGAGGGGTTCCTACGAGCAGTACTTC. Residues: CASSPYVPSGRGSYEQYF.

The chain joins TRBV4-3 to TRBJ1-5; D ambiguous. Trimming left V 3 bases short and J 0 bases short, with 6 bases between. The CDR3 loop spans 14 amino acids. Germline V lookup: CDR1 LGHNA, CDR2 YSLEER. CDR3 DNA sequence: TGCGCCAGCAGCCAGGCTCGTAGCAATCAGCCCCAGCATTTT. It specifies CASSQARSNQPQHF.

The chain employs TRBV29-1 and TRBJ1-1, with D unclear. Germline CDR1 and CDR2: SQVTM and ANQGSEA. V was trimmed by 0 bases and J by 4 bases, leaving 12 bases between them. The CDR3 has 14 residues. The DNA of the CDR3 is TGCAGCGTTGAAGAAGGCCAGATATCCACTGAAGCTTTCTTT. This codes for CSVEEGQISTEAFF.

The V and J genes are TRBV5-1 and TRBJ2-7; 8 bases fit TRBD2. Germline CDR1 SGHRS, CDR2 YFSETQ. This CDR3 comprises 14 residues. V gave up 2 bases and J gave up 6 bases; unmatched junction bases: 7. Here the CDR3 DNA reads TGCGCCAGCAGCTTAGAGGGACTAGTCTCCGAGCAGTACTTC. Translated, it gives CASSLEGLVSEQYF.

This chain uses TRBV23-1 with TRBJ1-2, with D possibly TRBD1 on 5 matching bases. TRBV23-1 is assigned to the ORF class and has an uncertain function. The V end lost 8 bases, the J end lost 7 bases, and 17 bases lay between the germline ends. The CDR3 is 13 amino acids. Written as DNA, the CDR3 is TGCGCCAGCTTAACCAGACCAGGGTTTGGCTACACCTTC. Protein product: CASLTRPGFGYTF.

With regard to this clone: Other DNA variants within this sample encode the same CDR3. V is TRBV18 and J is TRBJ2-5; D is ambiguous. Germline lookup yields CDR1 KGHSH and CDR2 LQKENI. This CDR3 is 13 amino acids long. The ends were cut back, 0 bases at V and 2 bases at J, with 4 bases in the middle. The CDR3 region is CASSPPNQETQYF. The CDR3 DNA reads as TGTGCCAGCTCACCACCGAATCAAGAGACCCAGTACTTC.

This chain uses TRBV5-1 with TRBJ1-1, with a possible D match to TRBD1 (5 bases). Trimming cost V 0 bases and J 2 bases, with 8 bases left between them. This CDR3 has 14 residues. The germline gives CDR1 SGHRS, CDR2 YFSETQ. The CDR3 loop is CASSLAGHNTEAFF. The CDR3 DNA sequence: TGCGCCAGCAGCTTGGCCGGACATAACACTGAAGCTTTCTTT. Full variable domain (rest looked up from reference TRBV5-1 and TRBJ1-1): KAGVTQTPRYLIKTRGQQVTLSCSPISGHRSVSWYQQTPGQGLQFLFEYFSETQRNKGNFPGRFSGRQFSNSRSEMNVSTLELGDSALYLCASSLAGHNTEAFFGQGTRLTVV.